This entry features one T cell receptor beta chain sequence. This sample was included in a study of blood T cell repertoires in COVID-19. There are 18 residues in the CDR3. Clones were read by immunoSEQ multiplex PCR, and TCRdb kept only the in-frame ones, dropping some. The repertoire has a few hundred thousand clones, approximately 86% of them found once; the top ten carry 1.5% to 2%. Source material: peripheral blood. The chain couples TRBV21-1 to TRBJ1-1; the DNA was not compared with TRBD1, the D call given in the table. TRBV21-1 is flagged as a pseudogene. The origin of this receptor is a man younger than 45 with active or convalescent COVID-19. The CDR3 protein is CASSKVVGVQSMNTEAFF. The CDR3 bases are TGTGCCAGCAGCAAAGTAGTAGGGGTTCAGTCCATGAACACTGAAGCTTTCTTT.